The 16 T cell receptor beta chains listed next were all sequenced from one sample in a study of shared clonotypes between healthy human individuals. The method was immunoSEQ multiplex PCR; TCRdb's version includes in-frame clones alone and lacks a portion of them. The repertoire consists of 400,000 to 500,000 clones, with about 82% occurring once and the leading ten covering 10% to 15%. The sequencing input was PBMCs. All receptors come from a woman between 40 and 50 years old in good health. Some clones in this sample may be carry-over from other donors' samples.

The chain carries TRBV6-6 and TRBJ2-2, with D hard to call. There are 15 residues in the CDR3. V lost 7 bases and J 6 bases, leaving 18 bases between the germline ends. Germline loops: CDR1 MNHNY, CDR2 SVGAGI (reference sequence). Here the CDR3 reads CASTPTGGPAGELFF. In DNA, the CDR3 is TGTGCCAGCACCCCTACGGGCGGTCCGGCCGGGGAGCTGTTTTTT.

This clone was found once. This chain uses TRBV11-2 with TRBJ1-1, with D possibly being TRBD1 (6 bases). Trimming removed 7 bases at V and 4 bases at J, with 16 bases between. The CDR3 loop spans 14 amino acids. Germline values: CDR1 SGHAT, CDR2 FQNNGV. The CDR3 sequence is CASNKQGIGTEAFF. The CDR3 DNA is TGTGCCAGCAACAAACAGGGTATAGGCACTGAAGCTTTCTTT.

This clone was detected a few times. The chain combines TRBV28 with TRBJ2-7; maybe TRBD2 (5 bases). Germline lookup yields CDR1 MDHEN and CDR2 SYDVKM. V lost 2 bases and J lost 1, with 6 bases in between. This CDR3 comprises 13 residues. The CDR3 DNA sequence: TGTGCCAGCAGTTTAGAGGGATCCTACGAGCAGTACTTC. It encodes CASSLEGSYEQYF.

The V and J genes are TRBV28 and TRBJ1-1; D not resolved. Per germline, CDR1 MDHEN and CDR2 SYDVKM. This CDR3 region has 12 residues. Trimming stripped 6 bases from V and 3 bases from J, with 8 bases between. CDR3 sequence reads: CASSRGDTEAFF. The CDR3 coding sequence is TGTGCCAGCAGCCGGGGAGACACTGAAGCTTTCTTT. The full variable domain, its missing parts supplied by reference TRBV28 and TRBJ1-1, is DVKVTQSSRYLVKRTGEKVFLECVQDMDHENMFWYRQDPGLGLRLIYFSYDVKMKEKGDIPEGYSVSREKKERFSLILESASTNQTSMYLCASSRGDTEAFFGQGTRLTVV.

The chain couples TRBV9 to TRBJ2-2, with TRBD2 as a possible D gene (6 bases). This CDR3 is built from 16 residues. The ends were cut back, 3 bases at V and 6 bases at J, with 18 bases in the middle. Germline V gives CDR1 SGDLS, CDR2 YYNGEE. The CDR3 sequence: CASSGLAEAGAGELFF. CDR3 DNA sequence: TGTGCCAGCAGCGGATTAGCGGAGGCGGGTGCCGGGGAGCTGTTTTTT. The full variable domain, with the rest looked up from reference TRBV9 and TRBJ2-2, is DSGVTQTPKHLITATGQRVTLRCSPRSGDLSVYWYQQSLDQGLQFLIQYYNGEERAKGNILERFSAQQFPDLHSELNLSSLELGDSALYFCASSGLAEAGAGELFFGEGSRLTVL.

The V and J genes are TRBV28 and TRBJ2-7, with D possibly matching TRBD2 (6 bases). This CDR3 is 14 amino acids long. V lost 10 bases, J lost 3 bases, and 19 bases lay in between. Germline V CDR1 and CDR2: MDHEN, SYDVKM. CDR3: CATSGLARLYEQYF. DNA of the CDR3: TGTGCCACCTCGGGGCTAGCGAGACTCTACGAGCAGTACTTC.

The chain carries TRBV18 and TRBJ1-1, with D tentatively TRBD1 (5 bases). This CDR3 is 14 amino acids long. V dropped 3 bases and J dropped 0 bases, with 8 bases sitting between them. CDR1 is KGHSH, CDR2 LQKENI, per germline. CDR3: CASSPLGVNTEAFF. For the CDR3, the DNA is TGTGCCAGCTCACCTCTAGGGGTGAACACTGAAGCTTTCTTT.

This clone turned up a few times. CDR3 loop: CASTWRGGSNNQPQHF. The DNA of the CDR3 is TGCGCCAGCACATGGCGGGGGGGTAGTAACAATCAGCCCCAGCATTTT. This rearrangement joins TRBV10-1 to TRBJ1-5; the D gene is possibly TRBD1 (5 bases). V dropped 7 bases and J dropped 3 bases, with 19 bases sitting between them. CDR3 size: 16 residues. The germline V gene encodes CDR1 WNHNN and CDR2 SYGVQD (reference sequence).

The rearrangement joins TRBV9 to TRBJ1-1; D unresolved. Trimming removed 4 bases at V and 4 bases at J, with 14 bases between. Germline-derived CDR1 and CDR2 are SGDLS and YYNGEE. The CDR3 loop spans 14 amino acids. The CDR3 DNA reads TGTGCCAGCAGCCCCAAGTCACTTAGCACTGAAGCTTTCTTT. This sequence encodes CASSPKSLSTEAFF.

Note on this clone: This could be a read error, since a much larger clone is one nucleotide away. The J gene is TRBJ1-5, the V gene TRBV19; no clear D. This CDR3 comprises 13 residues. The V end lost 3 bases, the J end lost 1 base, and 4 bases lay between the germline ends. Germline V lookup: CDR1 LNHDA, CDR2 SQIVND (reference sequence). The CDR3 loop reads CASSMTSNQPQHF. The CDR3 DNA sequence: TGTGCCAGTAGTATGACCAGCAATCAGCCCCAGCATTTT. The full variable domain, in which reference TRBV19 and TRBJ1-5 provide the parts outside the CDR3, is DGGITQSPKYLFRKEGQNVTLSCEQNLNHDAMYWYRQDPGQGLRLIYYSQIVNDFQKGDIAEGYSVSREKKESFPLTVTSAQKNPTAFYLCASSMTSNQPQHFGDGTRLSIL.

The chain has TRBV5-1 and TRBJ1-4, with D maybe TRBD1 (6 bases). The CDR3 totals 15 residues. CDR1 SGHRS and CDR2 YFSETQ come from the germline V gene. V lost 4 bases and J lost 5, with 15 bases in between. The DNA for the CDR3 is TGCGCCAGCAGCGCGGACAGCCGCCGAAATGAAAAACTGTTTTTT. Amino acids: CASSADSRRNEKLFF.

CDR3 loop: CASSDSKERQSHSPLHF. The CDR3 region has the DNA TGTGCCAGCAGTGACTCGAAGGAGAGACAGTCCCATTCACCCCTCCACTTT. The chain combines TRBV6-4 with TRBJ1-6; possible D gene TRBD1, 5 bases. The germline V gene encodes CDR1 MRHNA and CDR2 SNTAGT. V was pared by 0 bases and J by 8 bases, with 17 bases between. CDR3 length equals 17 residues.

Many counts were recorded for this clone. This specimen includes other DNA sequences encoding the same CDR3. This chain uses TRBV5-1 with TRBJ2-3, with 11 bases fitting TRBD2. Germline values: CDR1 SGHRS, CDR2 YFSETQ. The CDR3 runs 15 residues. V dropped 3 bases and J dropped 7; count of bases not matched to a gene: 7. The CDR3 nucleotides read TGCGCCAGCAGCTATGGGACTAGCGGAGGGCATACGCAGTATTTT. Its translation: CASSYGTSGGHTQYF.

This sequence joins TRBV7-6 and TRBJ2-1, with 10 positions matching TRBD2. This CDR3 comprises 17 residues. The ends lost 2 bases at V and 2 bases at J; junction bases unmatched: 6. Germline loops: CDR1 SGHVS, CDR2 FNYEAQ. CDR3 residues: CASSLRSGTSAYNEQFF. The DNA for the CDR3 is TGTGCCAGCAGCTTAAGGTCCGGGACTAGCGCCTACAATGAGCAGTTCTTC.

This clone has only a few counts. The CDR3 nucleotides are TGTGCCAGCAGCCCCCTTAGACTAGCGGGAGGGCCTGGCAATGAGCAGTTCTTC. Protein: CASSPLRLAGGPGNEQFF. The chain combines TRBV11-2 with TRBJ2-1, with 14 positions matching TRBD2. The CDR3 is 18 amino acids. The V segment lost 5 bases and the J segment 6 bases; nucleotides outside the gene matches: 12. Germline lookup yields CDR1 SGHAT and CDR2 FQNNGV.

The chain joins TRBV11-2 to TRBJ2-3, with 14 bases aligning to TRBD2. The CDR3 runs to 18 residues. Trimming cost V 1 base and J 3 bases; bases outside gene matches: 6. Germline values: CDR1 SGHAT, CDR2 FQNNGV. The CDR3 nucleotides are TGTGCCAGCAGCTTAGCACCGGGACTAGCGGGAGTAACAGATACGCAGTATTTT. Protein sequence: CASSLAPGLAGVTDTQYF.